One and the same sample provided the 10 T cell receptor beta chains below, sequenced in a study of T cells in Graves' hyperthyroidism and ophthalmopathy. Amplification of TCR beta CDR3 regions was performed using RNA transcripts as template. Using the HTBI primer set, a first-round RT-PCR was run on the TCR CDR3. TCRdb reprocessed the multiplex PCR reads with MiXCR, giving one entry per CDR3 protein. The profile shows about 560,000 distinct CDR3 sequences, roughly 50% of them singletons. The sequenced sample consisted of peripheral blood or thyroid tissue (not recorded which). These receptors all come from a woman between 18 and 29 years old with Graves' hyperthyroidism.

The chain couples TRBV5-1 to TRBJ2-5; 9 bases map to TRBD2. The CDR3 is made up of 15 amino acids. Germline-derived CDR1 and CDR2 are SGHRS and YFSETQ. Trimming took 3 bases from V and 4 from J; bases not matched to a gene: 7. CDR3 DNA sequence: TGCGCCAGCAGCTCCGGCGGGAGGGCCTCAGAGACCCAGTACTTC. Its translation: CASSSGGRASETQYF.

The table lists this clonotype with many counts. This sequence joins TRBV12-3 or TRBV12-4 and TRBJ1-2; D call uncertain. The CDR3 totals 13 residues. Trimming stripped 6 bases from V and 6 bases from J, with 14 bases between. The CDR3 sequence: CASSPTVGNGYTF. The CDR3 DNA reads TGTGCCAGCAGCCCTACAGTGGGTAATGGCTACACCTTC.

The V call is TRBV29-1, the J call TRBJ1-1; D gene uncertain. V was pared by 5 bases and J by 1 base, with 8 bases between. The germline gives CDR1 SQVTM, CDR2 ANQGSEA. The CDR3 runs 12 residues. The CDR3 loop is CSVQRGNTEAFF. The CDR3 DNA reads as TGCAGCGTTCAACGGGGGAACACTGAAGCTTTCTTT.

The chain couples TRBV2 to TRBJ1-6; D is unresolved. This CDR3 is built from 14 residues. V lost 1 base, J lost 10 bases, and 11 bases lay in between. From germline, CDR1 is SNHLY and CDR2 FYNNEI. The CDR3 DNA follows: TGTGCCAGCAGTGAAGTCCGTCGGGTCTCACCCCTCCACTTT. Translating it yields CASSEVRRVSPLHF.

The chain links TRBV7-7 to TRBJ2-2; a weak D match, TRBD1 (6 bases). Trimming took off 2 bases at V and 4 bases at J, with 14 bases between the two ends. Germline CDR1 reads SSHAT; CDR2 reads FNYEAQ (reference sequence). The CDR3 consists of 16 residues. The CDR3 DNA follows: TGTGCCAGCAGCTTAATGTCAGGGGTCGGCACCGGGGAGCTGTTTTTT. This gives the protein CASSLMSGVGTGELFF. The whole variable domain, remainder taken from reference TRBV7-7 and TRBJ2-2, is GAGVSQSPRYKVTKRGQDVTLRCDPISSHATLYWYQQALGQGPEFLTYFNYEAQPDKSGLPSDRFSAERPEGSISTLTIQRTEQRDSAMYRCASSLMSGVGTGELFFGEGSRLTVL.

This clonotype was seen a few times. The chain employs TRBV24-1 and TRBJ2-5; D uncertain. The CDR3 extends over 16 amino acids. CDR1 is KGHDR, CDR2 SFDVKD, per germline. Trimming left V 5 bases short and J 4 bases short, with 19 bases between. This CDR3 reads CATSAMDGMIGETQYF. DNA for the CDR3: TGTGCCACCAGTGCTATGGATGGAATGATAGGAGAGACCCAGTACTTC.

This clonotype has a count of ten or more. The CDR3 region has the DNA TGTGCCAGCACTCCGGGACAGAACTATGGCTACACCTTC. It specifies CASTPGQNYGYTF. The chain carries TRBV6-5 and TRBJ1-2; 7 positions agree with TRBD1. The CDR3 runs to 13 residues. J gave up 2 bases and V 7 bases, and 4 bases lay outside the gene matches. The germline V gene has CDR1 MNHEY and CDR2 SVGAGI.

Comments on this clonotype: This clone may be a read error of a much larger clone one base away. The CDR3 loop is CATSGVGRIQGYTF. CDR3 nucleotides: TGTGCCACCAGCGGAGTTGGTCGAATTCAGGGCTACACCTTC. J is TRBJ1-2 and V is TRBV15; unclear D gene. V dropped 5 bases and J dropped 8 bases, with 18 bases sitting between them. CDR1 is LNHNV and CDR2 is YYDKDF in the germline V gene (reference sequence). This CDR3 has 14 residues.

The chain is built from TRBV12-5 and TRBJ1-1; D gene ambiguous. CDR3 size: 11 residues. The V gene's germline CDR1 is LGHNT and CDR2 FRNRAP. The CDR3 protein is CASTEGAEAFF. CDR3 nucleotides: TGTGCCAGTACGGAAGGTGCTGAAGCTTTCTTT. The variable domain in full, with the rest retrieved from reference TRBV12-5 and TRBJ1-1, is DARVTQTPRHKVTEMGQEVTMRCQPILGHNTVFWYRQTMMQGLELLAYFRNRAPLDDSGMPKDRFSAEMPDATLATLKIQPSEPRDSAVYFCASTEGAEAFFGQGTRLTVV.

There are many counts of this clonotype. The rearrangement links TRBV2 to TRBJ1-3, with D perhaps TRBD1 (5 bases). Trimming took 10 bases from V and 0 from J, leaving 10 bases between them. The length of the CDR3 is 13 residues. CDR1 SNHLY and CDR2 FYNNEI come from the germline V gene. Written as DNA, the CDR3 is TGTGCCATCGACAGAGTCTCTGGAAACACCATATATTTT. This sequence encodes CAIDRVSGNTIYF.